This TCR beta chain was recorded in a study of blood T cell repertoires in COVID-19. Assay used: immunoSEQ multiplex PCR; TCRdb lists only in-frame clones, some missing. The profile shows about 180,000 clones, roughly 83% of them singletons. Looked up from germline, CDR1 is LNHDA and CDR2 is SQIVND (reference sequence). V was clipped by 4 bases and J by 4 bases; unmatched bases: 6. CDR3 length: 15 amino acids. The genes are TRBV19 and TRBJ1-1; TRBD1 aligns across 10 bases. This receptor was obtained from a man aged 18-30 years with active or convalescent COVID-19. Sequencing input: peripheral blood. The CDR3 sequence is CASSKTGGAATEAFF. CDR3 nucleotide sequence: TGTGCCAGTAGTAAGACAGGGGGCGCGGCCACTGAAGCTTTCTTT.